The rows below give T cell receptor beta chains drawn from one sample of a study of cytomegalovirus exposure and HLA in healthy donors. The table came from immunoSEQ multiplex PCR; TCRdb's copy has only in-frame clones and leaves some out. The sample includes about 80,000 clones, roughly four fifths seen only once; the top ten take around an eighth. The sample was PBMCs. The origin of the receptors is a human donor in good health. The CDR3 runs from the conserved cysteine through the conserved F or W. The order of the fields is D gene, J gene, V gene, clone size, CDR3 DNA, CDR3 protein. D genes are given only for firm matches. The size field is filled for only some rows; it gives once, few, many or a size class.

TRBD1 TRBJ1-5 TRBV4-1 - TGCGCCAGCAGCCGGGGACAGACCAATCAGCCCCAGCATTTT CASSRGQTNQPQHF
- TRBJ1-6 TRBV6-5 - TGTGCCAGCAGTCGGGGGGCAGCGGATTCACCCCTCCACTTT CASSRGAADSPLHF
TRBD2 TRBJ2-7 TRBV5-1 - TGCGCCAGCAGCCCGGGTGCTAGCGGGGGTGTTACCTACGAGCAGTACTTC CASSPGASGGVTYEQYF
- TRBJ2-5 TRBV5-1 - TGCGCCAGCAGCTTGCGCGCCACAGGGACCAAAGAGACCCAGTACTTC CASSLRATGTKETQYF
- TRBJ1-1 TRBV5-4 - TGTGCCAGCAGACCGGACAGACCGAACACTGAAGCTTTCTTT CASRPDRPNTEAFF
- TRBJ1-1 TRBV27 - TGTGCCAGCAGTGTCCGCCAGGGGAACACTGAAGCTTTCTTT CASSVRQGNTEAFF
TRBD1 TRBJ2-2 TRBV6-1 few TGTGCCAGCAGTGAACTGACAGGGAGTACCGGGGAGCTGTTTTTT CASSELTGSTGELFF
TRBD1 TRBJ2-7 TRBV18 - TGTGCCAGCTCACCTGACAGGGAGACCTACGAGCAGTACTTC CASSPDRETYEQYF
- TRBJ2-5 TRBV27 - TGTGCCAGCAGGCGGCGGCAGTTCCAAGAGACCCAGTACTTC CASRRRQFQETQYF
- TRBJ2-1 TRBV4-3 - TGCGCCAGCAGCCAAGTCGGAGCAACGGGTAAGATCGAGCAGTTCTTC CASSQVGATGKIEQFF
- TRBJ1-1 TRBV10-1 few TGCGCCAGCAGTGATAGACCCAGGGGCACTGAAGCTTTCTTT CASSDRPRGTEAFF
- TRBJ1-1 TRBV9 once TGTGCCAGCAGCGTACACAGGGAAGACACTGAAGCTTTCTTT CASSVHREDTEAFF
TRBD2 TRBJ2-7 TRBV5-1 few TGCGCCAGCAGCTTGGCCGCGGGGGGCGAGCAGTACTTC CASSLAAGGEQYF
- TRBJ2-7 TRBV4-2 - TGTGCCAGCAGCCAAGATCCGGATAGCGGACGTGCCAAGCAGTACTTC CASSQDPDSGRAKQYF
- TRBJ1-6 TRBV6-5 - TGTGCCAGCAGTAACCTTGCAGGGTCTACTTCACCCCTCCACTTT CASSNLAGSTSPLHF
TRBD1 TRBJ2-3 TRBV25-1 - TGTGCCAGCAGTGACCTGGACAGGGGAGCAGATACGCAGTATTTT CASSDLDRGADTQYF
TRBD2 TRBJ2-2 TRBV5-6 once TGTGCCAGCAGGTGGGGACTAGGGGACACCGGGGAGCTGTTTTTT CASRWGLGDTGELFF
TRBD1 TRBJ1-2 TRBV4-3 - TGCGCCAGCAGCCAAGATGGGACAGGGGGCGGAAGTGTCACCTTC CASSQDGTGGGSVTF
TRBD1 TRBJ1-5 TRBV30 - TGTGCCTGGACCCCGGGACAGGGTAATCAGCCCCAGCATTTT CAWTPGQGNQPQHF
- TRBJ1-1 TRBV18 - TGTGCCAGCTCCCCCGTAGGACAGACCTCGAACACTGAAGCTTTCTTT CASSPVGQTSNTEAFF
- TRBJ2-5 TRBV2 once TGTGCCAGCAGTGAAGTGACAGCTCAAGAGACCCAGTACTTC CASSEVTAQETQYF
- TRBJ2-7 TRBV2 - TGTGCCAGCAGTGAAGGCTTCAGGTACGAGCAGTACTTC CASSEGFRYEQYF
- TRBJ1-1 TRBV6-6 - TGTGCCAGCAGTTACTCGAGGGTCTACAATGAAGCTTTCTTT CASSYSRVYNEAFF
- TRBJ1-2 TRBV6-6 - TGTGCCAGCACCGGACAGCACTATGGCTACCCCTTC CASTGQHYGYPF
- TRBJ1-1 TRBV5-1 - TGCGCCAGCAGGATTACGCTATTGAACACTGAAGCTTTCTTT CASRITLLNTEAFF
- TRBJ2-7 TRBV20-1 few TGCAGTGCTAGACAGGCCGCCGGGCAGTACTTC CSARQAAGQYF
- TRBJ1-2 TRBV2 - TGTGCCAGCAGTGAGCAGGGGATCGGCTATGGCTACACCTTC CASSEQGIGYGYTF
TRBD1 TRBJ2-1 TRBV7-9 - TGTGCCAGCAGCCAAACAGGGGGGTACTACAATGAGCAGTTCTTC CASSQTGGYYNEQFF
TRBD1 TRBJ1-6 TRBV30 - TGTGCCTGGAGACCACAGGGGGAACCCTATAATTCACCCCTCCACTTT CAWRPQGEPYNSPLHF
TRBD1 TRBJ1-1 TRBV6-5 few TGTGCCAGCAGACCCGAACAGGGGGCGGAAGCTTTCTTT CASRPEQGAEAFF
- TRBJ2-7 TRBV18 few TGTGCCAGCTCACCCAGGGCAGACTACGAGCAGTACTTC CASSPRADYEQYF
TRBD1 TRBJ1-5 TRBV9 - TGTGCCAGCAGCCCCAGTGGGGACAGGGCTCAGCCCCAGCATTTT CASSPSGDRAQPQHF
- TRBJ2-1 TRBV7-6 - TGTGCCAGCAGCTTAGCGAGTGGTAGCGGCTCCTACAATGAGCAGTTCTTC CASSLASGSGSYNEQFF
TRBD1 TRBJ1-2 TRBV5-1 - TGCGCCAGCAGCTCGGACAGGGGGACTTATGGCTACACCTTC CASSSDRGTYGYTF
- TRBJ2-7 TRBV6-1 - TGTGCCAGCAGTGTACAGGGAAGCTCCTACGAGCAGTACTTC CASSVQGSSYEQYF
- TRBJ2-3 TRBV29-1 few TGCAGCGTTGAGGGACTTACAGATACGCAGTATTTT CSVEGLTDTQYF